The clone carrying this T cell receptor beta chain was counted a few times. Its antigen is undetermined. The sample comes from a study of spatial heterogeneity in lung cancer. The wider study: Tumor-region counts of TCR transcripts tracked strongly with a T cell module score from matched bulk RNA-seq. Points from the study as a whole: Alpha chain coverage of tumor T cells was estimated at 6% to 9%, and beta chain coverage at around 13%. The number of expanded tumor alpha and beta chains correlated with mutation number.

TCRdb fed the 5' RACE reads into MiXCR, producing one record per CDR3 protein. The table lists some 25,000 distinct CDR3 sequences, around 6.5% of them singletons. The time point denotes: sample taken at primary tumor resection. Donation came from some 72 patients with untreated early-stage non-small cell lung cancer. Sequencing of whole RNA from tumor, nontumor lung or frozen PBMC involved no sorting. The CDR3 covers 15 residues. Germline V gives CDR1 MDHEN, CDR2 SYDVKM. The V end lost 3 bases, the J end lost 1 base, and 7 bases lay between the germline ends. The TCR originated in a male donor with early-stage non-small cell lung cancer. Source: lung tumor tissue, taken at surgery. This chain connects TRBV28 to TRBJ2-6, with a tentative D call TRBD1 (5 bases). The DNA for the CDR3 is TGTGCCAGCAGTTTTCAGGGATCTGGGGCCAACGTCCTGACTTTC. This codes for CASSFQGSGANVLTF.